This T cell receptor beta chain was captured by sequencing in a study of cytomegalovirus exposure and HLA in healthy donors. Study-wide findings and caveats: Rare TCR sequences dominated, though some public TCRs recurred in many donors.

Sequencing was performed with immunoSEQ multiplex PCR; in TCRdb, only in-frame clones are kept and a portion is missing. The repertoire holds tens of thousands of clones, more than 85% seen once, with 3.6% in the top ten. After removal of 8 bases from V and 0 bases from J, the junction contained 9 bases not matched to a gene. This CDR3 is 15 amino acids long. Per the germline V gene, CDR1 is MNHEY and CDR2 is SVGAGI. In the case of this clone: Its target is unknown.

The sequenced material came from PBMCs. The TCR comes from a woman aged 25-40 years in good health and CMV-seronegative. The rearrangement links TRBV6-5 to TRBJ2-7, with 8 bases fitting TRBD1. As DNA, the CDR3 is TGTGCCAGCGGAGAGACAGGGGCGAGCTCCTACGAGCAGTACTTC. Its translation is CASGETGASSYEQYF.